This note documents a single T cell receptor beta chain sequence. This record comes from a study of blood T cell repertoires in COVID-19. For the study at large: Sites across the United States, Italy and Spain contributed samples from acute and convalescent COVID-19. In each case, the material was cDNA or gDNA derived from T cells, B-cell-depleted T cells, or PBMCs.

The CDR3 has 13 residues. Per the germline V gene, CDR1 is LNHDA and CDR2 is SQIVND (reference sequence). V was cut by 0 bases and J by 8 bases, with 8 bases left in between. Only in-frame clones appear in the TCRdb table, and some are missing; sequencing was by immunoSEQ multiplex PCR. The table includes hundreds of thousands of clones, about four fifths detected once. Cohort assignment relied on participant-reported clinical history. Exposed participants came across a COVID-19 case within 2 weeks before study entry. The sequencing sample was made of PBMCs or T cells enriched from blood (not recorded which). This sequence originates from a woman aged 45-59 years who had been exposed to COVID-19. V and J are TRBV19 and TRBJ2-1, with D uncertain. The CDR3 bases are TGTGCCAGTAGTATAGACAGAGGATATGAGCAGTTCTTC. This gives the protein CASSIDRGYEQFF. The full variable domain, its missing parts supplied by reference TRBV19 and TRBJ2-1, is DGGITQSPKYLFRKEGQNVTLSCEQNLNHDAMYWYRQDPGQGLRLIYYSQIVNDFQKGDIAEGYSVSREKKESFPLTVTSAQKNPTAFYLCASSIDRGYEQFFGPGTRLTVL.